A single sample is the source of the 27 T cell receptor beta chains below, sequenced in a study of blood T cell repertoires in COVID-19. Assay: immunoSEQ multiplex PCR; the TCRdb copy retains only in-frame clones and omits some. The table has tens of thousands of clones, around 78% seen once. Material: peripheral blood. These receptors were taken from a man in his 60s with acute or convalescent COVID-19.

CDR3 sequence (DNA): TGTGCCAGCAGCTCCGATGGACAGGGGGTGTTTGGCGAGCAGTACTTC. Translating gives CASSSDGQGVFGEQYF. The V gene is TRBV7-2, the J gene TRBJ2-7, with 10 bases identical to TRBD1. Germline assignment: CDR1 SGHTA and CDR2 FQGNSA. This CDR3 is 16 amino acids long. With V trimmed by 4 bases and J by 6 bases, 12 bases remained unmatched.

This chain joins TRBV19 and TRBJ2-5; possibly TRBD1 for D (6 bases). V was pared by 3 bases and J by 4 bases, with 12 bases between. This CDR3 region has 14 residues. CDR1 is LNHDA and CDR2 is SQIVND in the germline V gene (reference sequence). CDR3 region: CASSIGGPGETQYF. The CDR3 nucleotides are TGTGCCAGTAGTATTGGGGGCCCCGGAGAGACCCAGTACTTC. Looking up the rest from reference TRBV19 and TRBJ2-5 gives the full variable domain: DGGITQSPKYLFRKEGQNVTLSCEQNLNHDAMYWYRQDPGQGLRLIYYSQIVNDFQKGDIAEGYSVSREKKESFPLTVTSAQKNPTAFYLCASSIGGPGETQYFGPGTRLLVL.

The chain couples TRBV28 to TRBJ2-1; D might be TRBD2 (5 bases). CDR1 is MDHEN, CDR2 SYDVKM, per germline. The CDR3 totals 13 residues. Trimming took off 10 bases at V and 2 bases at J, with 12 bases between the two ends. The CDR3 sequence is CAICRETYNEQFF. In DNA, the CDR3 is TGTGCCATCTGCCGGGAAACCTACAATGAGCAGTTCTTC.

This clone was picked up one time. CDR3 nucleotide sequence: TGTGCCAGCACCCCAGACAGGGGTTACGAGCAGTACTTC. Its protein product is CASTPDRGYEQYF. The chain recombines TRBV16 with TRBJ2-7, with 8 positions matching TRBD1. The CDR3 runs to 13 residues. Trimming took 7 bases from V and 4 from J; bases not matched to a gene: 6. Germline CDR1 reads KGHSY; CDR2 reads FQNENV.

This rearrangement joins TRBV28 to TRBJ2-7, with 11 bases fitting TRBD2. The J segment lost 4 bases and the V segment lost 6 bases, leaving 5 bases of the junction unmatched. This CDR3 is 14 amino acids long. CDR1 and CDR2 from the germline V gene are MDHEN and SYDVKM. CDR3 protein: CASRPSGRTYEQYF. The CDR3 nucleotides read TGTGCCAGCAGACCTAGCGGGAGGACATACGAGCAGTACTTC.

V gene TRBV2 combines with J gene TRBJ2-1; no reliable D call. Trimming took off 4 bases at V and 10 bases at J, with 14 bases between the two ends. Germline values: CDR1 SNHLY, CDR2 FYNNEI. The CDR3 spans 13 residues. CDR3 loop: CASSVSRVEEQFF. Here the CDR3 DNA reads TGTGCCAGCAGTGTCAGCCGGGTGGAGGAGCAGTTCTTC. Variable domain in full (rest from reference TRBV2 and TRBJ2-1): EPEVTQTPSHQVTQMGQEVILRCVPISNHLYFYWYRQILGQKVEFLVSFYNNEISEKSEIFDDQFSVERPDGSNFTLKIRSTKLEDSAMYFCASSVSRVEEQFFGPGTRLTVL.

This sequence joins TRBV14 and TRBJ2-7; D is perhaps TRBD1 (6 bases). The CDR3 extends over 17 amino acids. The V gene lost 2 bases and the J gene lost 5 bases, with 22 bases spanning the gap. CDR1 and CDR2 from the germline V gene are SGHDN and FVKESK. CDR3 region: CASSQNSGVVQRNEQYF. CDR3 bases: TGTGCCAGCAGCCAAAATTCAGGGGTAGTGCAACGTAACGAGCAGTACTTC.

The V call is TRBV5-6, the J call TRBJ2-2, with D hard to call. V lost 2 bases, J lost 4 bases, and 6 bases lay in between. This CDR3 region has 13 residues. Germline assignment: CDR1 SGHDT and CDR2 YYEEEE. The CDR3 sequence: CASSFKSTGELFF. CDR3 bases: TGTGCCAGCAGCTTCAAGAGCACCGGGGAGCTGTTTTTT.

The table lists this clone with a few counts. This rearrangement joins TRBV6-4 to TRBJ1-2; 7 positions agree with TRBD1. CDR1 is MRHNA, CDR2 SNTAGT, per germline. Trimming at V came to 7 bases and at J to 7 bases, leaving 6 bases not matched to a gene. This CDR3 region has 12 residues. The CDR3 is CASNIQGFGYTF. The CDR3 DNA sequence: TGTGCCAGCAACATACAGGGGTTTGGCTACACCTTC.

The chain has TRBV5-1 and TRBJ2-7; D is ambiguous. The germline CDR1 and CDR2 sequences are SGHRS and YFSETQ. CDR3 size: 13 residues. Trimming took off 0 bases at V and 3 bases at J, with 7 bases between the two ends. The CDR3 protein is CASSLDSYYEQYF. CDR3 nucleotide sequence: TGCGCCAGCAGCTTGGACAGCTACTACGAGCAGTACTTC.

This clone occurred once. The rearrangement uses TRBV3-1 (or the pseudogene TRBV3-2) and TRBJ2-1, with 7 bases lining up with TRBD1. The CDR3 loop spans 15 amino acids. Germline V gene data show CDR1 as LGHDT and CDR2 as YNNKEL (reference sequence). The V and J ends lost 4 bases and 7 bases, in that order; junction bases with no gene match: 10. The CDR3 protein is CASSPQGDRENEQFF. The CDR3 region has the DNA TGTGCCAGCAGCCCCCAGGGAGACAGGGAAAATGAGCAGTTCTTC.

DNA for the CDR3: TGTGCCAGCAGCTCTACTCCGGGACATAGATCTGGGAGTGAGTTCTTC. Amino acids: CASSSTPGHRSGSEFF. The chain carries TRBV7-8 and TRBJ2-1; tentative D call: TRBD1 (6 bases). Germline-derived CDR1 and CDR2 are SGHVS and FQNEAQ. V lost 4 bases to trimming and J lost 14 bases, with 27 bases between them. The CDR3 has 16 amino acids.

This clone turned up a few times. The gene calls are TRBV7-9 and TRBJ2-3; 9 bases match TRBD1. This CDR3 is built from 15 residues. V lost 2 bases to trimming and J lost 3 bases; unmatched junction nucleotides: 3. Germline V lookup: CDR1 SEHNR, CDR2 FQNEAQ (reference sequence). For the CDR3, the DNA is TGTGCCAGCAGCTTAACCGGGACAGGGACAGATACGCAGTATTTT. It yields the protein CASSLTGTGTDTQYF.

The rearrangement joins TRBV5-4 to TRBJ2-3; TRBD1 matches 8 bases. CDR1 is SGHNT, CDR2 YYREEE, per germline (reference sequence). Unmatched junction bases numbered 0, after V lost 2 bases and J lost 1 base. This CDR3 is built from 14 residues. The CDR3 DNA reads TGTGCCAGCAGCTTACAGGGGGGCACAGATACGCAGTATTTT. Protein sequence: CASSLQGGTDTQYF.

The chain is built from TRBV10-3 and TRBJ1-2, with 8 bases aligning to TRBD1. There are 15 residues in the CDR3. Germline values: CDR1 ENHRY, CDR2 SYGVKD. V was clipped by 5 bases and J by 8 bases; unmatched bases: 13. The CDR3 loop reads CAISIAGGRGDGYTF. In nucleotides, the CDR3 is TGTGCCATCAGTATAGCAGGGGGCAGAGGGGACGGCTACACCTTC.

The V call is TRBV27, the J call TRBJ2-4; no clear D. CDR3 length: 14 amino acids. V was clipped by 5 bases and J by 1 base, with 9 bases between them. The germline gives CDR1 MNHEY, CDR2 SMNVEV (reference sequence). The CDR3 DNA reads TGTGCCAGCAGTCTCGACACCGCCAAAAACATTCAGTACTTC. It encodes CASSLDTAKNIQYF.

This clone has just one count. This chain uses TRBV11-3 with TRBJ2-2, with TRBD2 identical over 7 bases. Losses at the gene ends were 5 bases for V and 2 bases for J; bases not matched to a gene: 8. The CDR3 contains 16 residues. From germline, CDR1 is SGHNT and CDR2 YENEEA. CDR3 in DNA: TGTGCCAGCAGCACCCTGACTAGCCGAAACACCGGGGAGCTGTTTTTT. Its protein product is CASSTLTSRNTGELFF.

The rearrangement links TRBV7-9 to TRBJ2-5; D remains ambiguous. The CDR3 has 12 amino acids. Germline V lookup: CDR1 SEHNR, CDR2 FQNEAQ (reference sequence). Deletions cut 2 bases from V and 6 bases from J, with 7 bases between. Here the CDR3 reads CASSLSVKTQYF. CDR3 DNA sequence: TGTGCCAGCAGCTTATCGGTTAAGACCCAGTACTTC.

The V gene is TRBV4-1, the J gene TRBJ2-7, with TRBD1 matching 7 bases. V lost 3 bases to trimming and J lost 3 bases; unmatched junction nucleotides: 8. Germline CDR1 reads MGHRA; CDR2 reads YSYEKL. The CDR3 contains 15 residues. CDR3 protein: CASSQVQGQNYEQYF. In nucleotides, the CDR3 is TGCGCCAGCAGCCAGGTACAGGGACAGAACTACGAGCAGTACTTC.

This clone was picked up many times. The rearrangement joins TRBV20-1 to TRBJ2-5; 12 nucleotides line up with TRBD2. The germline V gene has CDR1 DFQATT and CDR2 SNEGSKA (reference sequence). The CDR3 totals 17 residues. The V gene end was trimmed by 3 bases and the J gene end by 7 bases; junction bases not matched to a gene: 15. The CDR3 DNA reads TGCAGTGCTAGTGGAACTAGCGGGAGGACCCGCAGCGGGACCCAGTACTTC. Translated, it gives CSASGTSGRTRSGTQYF.

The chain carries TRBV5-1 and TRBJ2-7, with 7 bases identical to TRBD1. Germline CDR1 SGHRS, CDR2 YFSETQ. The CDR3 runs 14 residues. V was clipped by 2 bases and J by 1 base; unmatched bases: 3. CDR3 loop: CASSLQGPSYEQYF. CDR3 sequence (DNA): TGCGCCAGCAGCTTACAGGGGCCTTCCTACGAGCAGTACTTC.

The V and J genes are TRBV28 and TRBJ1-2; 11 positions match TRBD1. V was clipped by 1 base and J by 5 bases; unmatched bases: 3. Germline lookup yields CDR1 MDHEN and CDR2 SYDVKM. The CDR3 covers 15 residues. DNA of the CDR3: TGTGCCAGCAGTTTATCCGGGACAGGGGGTTATGGCTACACCTTC. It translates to CASSLSGTGGYGYTF.

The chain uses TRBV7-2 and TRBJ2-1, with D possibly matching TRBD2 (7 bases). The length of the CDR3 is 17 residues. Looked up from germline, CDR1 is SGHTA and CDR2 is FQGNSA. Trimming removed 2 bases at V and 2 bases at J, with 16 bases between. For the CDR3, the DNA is TGTGCCAGCAGCTTATTAATGGGGCGGGGGCCCTACAATGAGCAGTTCTTC. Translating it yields CASSLLMGRGPYNEQFF.

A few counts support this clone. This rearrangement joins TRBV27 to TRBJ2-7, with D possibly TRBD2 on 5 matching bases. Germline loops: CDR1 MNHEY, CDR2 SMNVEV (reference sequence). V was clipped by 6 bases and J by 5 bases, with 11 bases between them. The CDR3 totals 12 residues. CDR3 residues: CASSPGSHEQYF. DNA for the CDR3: TGTGCCAGCAGCCCGGGGAGCCACGAGCAGTACTTC.

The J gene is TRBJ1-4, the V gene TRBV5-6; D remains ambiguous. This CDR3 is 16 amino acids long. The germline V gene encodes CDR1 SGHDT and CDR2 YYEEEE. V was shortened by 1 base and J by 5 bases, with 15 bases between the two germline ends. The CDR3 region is CASSLFGQAPNEKLFF. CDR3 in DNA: TGTGCCAGCAGCTTGTTTGGTCAGGCACCCAATGAAAAACTGTTTTTT.

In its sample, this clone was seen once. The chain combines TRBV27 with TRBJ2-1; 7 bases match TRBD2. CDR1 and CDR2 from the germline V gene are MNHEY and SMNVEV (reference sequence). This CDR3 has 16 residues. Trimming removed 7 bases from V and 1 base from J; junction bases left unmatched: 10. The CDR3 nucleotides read TGTGCCAGCACCCCGACTAGCTTTCTGTCCTACAATGAGCAGTTCTTC. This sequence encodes CASTPTSFLSYNEQFF.

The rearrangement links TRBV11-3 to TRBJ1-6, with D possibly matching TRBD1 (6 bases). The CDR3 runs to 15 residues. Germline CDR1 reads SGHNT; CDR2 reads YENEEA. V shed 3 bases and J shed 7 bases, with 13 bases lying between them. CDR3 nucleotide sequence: TGTGCCAGCAGCTTTCCACAGGGCGGGAATTCACCCCTCCACTTT. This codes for CASSFPQGGNSPLHF.